Below are 30 T cell receptor beta chains sequenced from a single sample in a study of T-cell reconstitution after alpha-beta-depleted transplantation in children. Unique molecular identifiers were built into the TCRbeta library. TCRdb fed the PCR reads into MiXCR, producing one record per CDR3 protein. Seen here are approximately 250,000 distinct CDR3 sequences, more than 7.5% observed once, and the top ten hold less than 6%. The sequences come from PBMCs from the stem cell graft donor, collected from the stem cell graft. Source of these receptors: a human donor who donated a stem cell graft to a child with SCID.

In its sample, this clonotype was seen many times. The gene calls are TRBV20-1 and TRBJ2-1; TRBD2 matches at 8 bases. V shed 3 bases and J 9 bases; nucleotides not matched to a gene: 7. The CDR3 runs 13 residues. CDR1 and CDR2 from the germline V gene are DFQATT and SNEGSKA (reference sequence). The CDR3 here is CSASTGGPSEQFF. The CDR3 bases are TGCAGTGCTAGTACGGGGGGGCCAAGTGAGCAGTTCTTC.

This clonotype has ten or more counts. Written as DNA, the CDR3 is TGTGCCAGCAGCTTCCGCCCCGGACAGGGAGAAAGGCAGTACTTC. Its protein is CASSFRPGQGERQYF. The rearrangement uses TRBV7-8 and TRBJ2-7; 8 bases line up with TRBD1. Germline CDR1 reads SGHVS; CDR2 reads FQNEAQ. The CDR3 loop spans 15 amino acids. Unmatched junction bases numbered 13, after V lost 3 bases and J lost 9 bases.

In its sample, this clonotype was seen many times. V gene TRBV12-3 or TRBV12-4 combines with J gene TRBJ1-1, with TRBD1 matching over 8 bases. The V segment lost 5 bases and the J segment 3 bases; nucleotides outside the gene matches: 5. This CDR3 spans 14 amino acids. Here the CDR3 DNA reads TGTGCCAGCAGTACCGGGACAGGCTACACTGAAGCTTTCTTT. As protein: CASSTGTGYTEAFF.

This clonotype was counted many times. The chain joins TRBV7-2 to TRBJ1-2, with D possibly being TRBD1 (5 bases). Germline V gives CDR1 SGHTA, CDR2 FQGNSA. V gave up 5 bases and J gave up 4 bases, with 17 bases separating them. This CDR3 contains 15 residues. In DNA form, the CDR3 reads TGTGCCAGCAGCCTCCGGGACCCTCGTGTCTATGGCTACACCTTC. The encoded protein is CASSLRDPRVYGYTF.

With regard to this clonotype: A read error is possible here, since a much larger clone lies one base away. V and J are TRBV29-1 and TRBJ1-4, with a tentative D call TRBD1 (6 bases). CDR1 and CDR2 from the germline V gene are SQVTM and ANQGSEA. The V gene lost 8 bases and the J gene lost 8 bases, with 18 bases spanning the gap. The CDR3 has 13 residues. This CDR3 reads CSIGSPDSEKLFF. The CDR3 DNA follows: TGCAGCATTGGTTCGCCGGACAGCGAAAAACTGTTTTTT.

A note on this clonotype: A read error is possible here, since a much larger clone lies one base away. The V and J genes are TRBV24-1 and TRBJ1-5, with D tentatively TRBD1 (5 bases). Per the germline V gene, CDR1 is KGHDR and CDR2 is SFDVKD. The V gene lost 4 bases and the J gene lost 10 bases, with 13 bases spanning the gap. The CDR3 has 13 amino acids. CDR3 DNA sequence: TGTGCCACCAGTGAAAAGGGGTTGCACCCCCAGCATTTT. Translation gives CATSEKGLHPQHF.

This clonotype was observed at least ten times. The CDR3 here is CASSSSTGNTEAFF. The CDR3 DNA reads as TGCGCCAGCAGCTCATCGACAGGGAACACTGAAGCTTTCTTT. The V call is TRBV5-1, the J call TRBJ1-1, with D maybe TRBD1 (6 bases). Trimming took off 3 bases at V and 1 base at J, with 10 bases between the two ends. The CDR3 loop spans 14 amino acids. The germline CDR1 and CDR2 sequences are SGHRS and YFSETQ.

The chain employs TRBV18 and TRBJ2-5; D is unresolved. V was pared by 0 bases and J by 2 bases, with 10 bases between. Germline V gives CDR1 KGHSH, CDR2 LQKENI. CDR3 length: 15 amino acids. CDR3 amino acids: CASSPPSGRQETQYF. The CDR3 nucleotides are TGTGCCAGCTCACCACCTTCGGGCAGGCAAGAGACCCAGTACTTC.

The sample holds many counts of this clonotype. The genes are TRBV6-1 and TRBJ2-1; TRBD1 aligns across 10 bases. J gave up 5 bases and V 6 bases, and 7 bases lay outside the gene matches. CDR3 size: 15 residues. Germline CDR1 MNHNS, CDR2 SASEGT. The CDR3 reads CASSLTGGANNEQFF. In DNA form, the CDR3 reads TGTGCCAGCAGCCTGACAGGGGGCGCGAACAATGAGCAGTTCTTC.

At least ten counts were recorded for this clonotype. The chain employs TRBV2 and TRBJ2-7; 7 positions match TRBD1. Germline lookup yields CDR1 SNHLY and CDR2 FYNNEI. The CDR3 has 13 residues. With 7 bases clipped from V and 6 bases from J, the junction kept 9 bases outside the gene matches. As DNA, the CDR3 is TGTGCCAGCACGTTCAGGGGGAGTAGCGAGCAGTACTTC. Encoded protein: CASTFRGSSEQYF. The whole variable domain, remainder taken from reference TRBV2 and TRBJ2-7, is EPEVTQTPSHQVTQMGQEVILRCVPISNHLYFYWYRQILGQKVEFLVSFYNNEISEKSEIFDDQFSVERPDGSNFTLKIRSTKLEDSAMYFCASTFRGSSEQYFGPGTRLTVT.

This clonotype was counted many times. The rearrangement links TRBV7-8 to TRBJ1-5; no firm D call. Germline CDR1 is SGHVS and CDR2 is FQNEAQ. Deletions cut 2 bases from V and 0 bases from J, with 11 bases between. The CDR3 has 16 residues. The CDR3 reads CASSLNGLYSNQPQHF. CDR3 bases: TGTGCCAGCAGCTTAAACGGCCTTTATAGCAATCAGCCCCAGCATTTT.

Turning to this clonotype: At one end, the junction sequence differs from germline, possibly due to a read error. The CDR3 DNA follows: TGTGCCACCAGCCAAGATCGGGGTAGAACCTACGAGCAGTACTTC. Translation: CATSQDRGRTYEQYF. The chain combines TRBV3-1 with TRBJ2-7, with D possibly being TRBD2 (5 bases). There are 15 residues in the CDR3. Germline V lookup: CDR1 LGHDT, CDR2 YNNKEL (reference sequence).

This chain links TRBV20-1 with TRBJ1-1, with D perhaps matching TRBD1 (6 bases). Trimming took 5 bases from V and 2 from J, leaving 12 bases between them. Germline V gene data show CDR1 as DFQATT and CDR2 as SNEGSKA (reference sequence). The CDR3 is 13 amino acids. CDR3 region: CSARGHGNTEAFF. The CDR3 DNA reads TGCAGTGCTCGGGGACACGGAAACACTGAAGCTTTCTTT.

This clonotype was detected many times. The CDR3 region has the DNA TGTGCCAGCAGCTTAGATTTTGGGACAGAAGAAGCTTTCTTT. It is translated as CASSLDFGTEEAFF. V gene TRBV7-9 combines with J gene TRBJ1-1, with 7 bases matching TRBD1. The V gene end was trimmed by 1 base and the J gene end by 8 bases; junction bases not matched to a gene: 7. This CDR3 has 14 residues. Germline V CDR1 and CDR2: SEHNR, FQNEAQ (reference sequence).

This clonotype was found many times. This chain links TRBV12-3 or TRBV12-4 with TRBJ1-2; D is ambiguous. This CDR3 is built from 12 residues. Trimming pared 6 bases from V and 4 bases from J, leaving 9 bases between. Here the CDR3 reads CASSGGTYGYTF. CDR3 sequence (DNA): TGTGCCAGCAGCGGTGGTACCTATGGCTACACCTTC.

Regarding this clonotype: A read error may be the cause here, since a much bigger clone is one base away. The chain recombines TRBV20-1 with TRBJ2-3; 7 nucleotides match TRBD2. The CDR3 runs to 17 residues. The germline V gene encodes CDR1 DFQATT and CDR2 SNEGSKA (reference sequence). The CDR3, as DNA: TGCTGTGCCACCGCGTCGGGGGGTGGAATTAGCACAGATACGCAGTATTTT. Amino acid sequence: CCATASGGGISTDTQYF.

This clonotype showed up many times. The chain uses TRBV29-1 and TRBJ1-1, with a weak D call TRBD1 (5 bases). The germline CDR1 and CDR2 sequences are SQVTM and ANQGSEA. This CDR3 is 11 amino acids long. V shed 8 bases and J shed 9 bases, with 16 bases lying between them. CDR3 sequence: CSPTVGGKAFF. The CDR3 bases are TGCAGCCCTACCGTGGGGGGAAAAGCTTTCTTT.

Ten or more counts support this clonotype. The chain joins TRBV4-1 to TRBJ2-2; 9 bases line up with TRBD1. J was trimmed by 5 bases and V by 2 bases; bases with no gene match: 6. Germline V CDR1 and CDR2: MGHRA, YSYEKL. This CDR3 contains 16 residues. CDR3 protein: CASSQPDRGGTGELFF. DNA of the CDR3: TGCGCCAGCAGCCAACCGGACAGGGGTGGGACCGGGGAGCTGTTTTTT.

This clonotype was detected many times. The chain recombines TRBV7-2 with TRBJ1-5; 7 positions match TRBD1. This CDR3 has 13 residues. The J segment lost 9 bases and the V segment lost 3 bases, leaving 5 bases of the junction unmatched. Germline V CDR1 and CDR2: SGHTA, FQGNSA. The CDR3 sequence is CASSLEGAGPQHF. The CDR3 nucleotides are TGTGCCAGCAGCTTGGAGGGGGCCGGGCCCCAGCATTTT. Supplemented by reference TRBV7-2 and TRBJ1-5, the full variable domain reads GAGVSQSPSNKVTEKGKDVELRCDPISGHTALYWYRQSLGQGLEFLIYFQGNSAPDKSGLPSDRFSAERTGGSVSTLTIQRTQQEDSAVYLCASSLEGAGPQHFGDGTRLSIL.

This clonotype was seen repeatedly, ten times or more. The rearrangement links TRBV12-3 or TRBV12-4 to TRBJ2-2; D is unresolved. The CDR3 spans 12 residues. V gave up 5 bases and J gave up 4 bases, with 5 bases separating them. The CDR3 nucleotides read TGTGCCAGCAGTCGTGGCACCGGGGAGCTGTTTTTT. The encoded protein is CASSRGTGELFF.

This clonotype was recorded many times. The chain joins TRBV5-1 to TRBJ2-6; 9 positions agree with TRBD1. The CDR3 totals 15 residues. Germline V gene sequence: CDR1 SGHRS, CDR2 YFSETQ. The V gene end was trimmed by 2 bases and the J gene end by 5 bases; junction bases not matched to a gene: 2. The CDR3 sequence is CASSFGTGWANVLTF. In DNA form, the CDR3 reads TGCGCCAGCAGCTTTGGGACAGGGTGGGCCAACGTCCTGACTTTC.

This clonotype was picked up many times. The chain links TRBV4-1 to TRBJ2-1, with D unresolved. Trimming pared 0 bases from V and 7 bases from J, leaving 7 bases between. Germline CDR1 MGHRA, CDR2 YSYEKL. The CDR3 covers 13 residues. CDR3 coding DNA: TGCGCCAGCAGCCAAGACCCAGAGAATGAGCAGTTCTTC. Translating gives CASSQDPENEQFF.

This clonotype was seen ten or more times. The V gene is TRBV6-1, the J gene TRBJ1-6; D unclear. Trimming pared 4 bases from V and 0 bases from J, leaving 10 bases between. The CDR3 covers 16 residues. Germline V gene lookup returns CDR1 MNHNS and CDR2 SASEGT. DNA for the CDR3: TGTGCCAGCAGTGTTGGCAGGAGCTCCTATAATTCACCCCTCCACTTT. This gives the protein CASSVGRSSYNSPLHF.

This clonotype was seen repeatedly, ten times or more. The chain uses TRBV28 and TRBJ1-2; TRBD1 is a possible D gene (6 bases). V shed 4 bases and J shed 8 bases, with 14 bases lying between them. Germline V gene data show CDR1 as MDHEN and CDR2 as SYDVKM. This CDR3 is built from 13 residues. The DNA of the CDR3 is TGTGCCAGCAGTTACAAACAGGGACGAGGCTACACCTTC. Amino acid sequence: CASSYKQGRGYTF.

This clonotype was seen at least ten times. This rearrangement joins TRBV12-3 or TRBV12-4 to TRBJ2-3; D gene uncertain. The CDR3 extends over 14 amino acids. V shed 2 bases and J shed 2 bases, with 8 bases lying between them. The DNA of the CDR3 is TGTGCCAGCAGTTTACGGCTCTTCACAGATACGCAGTATTTT. Encoded protein: CASSLRLFTDTQYF.

This clonotype was observed at least ten times. The chain joins TRBV20-1 to TRBJ2-1; D uncertain. Trimming pared 3 bases from V and 0 bases from J, leaving 12 bases between. This CDR3 has 15 residues. CDR1 and CDR2 from the germline V gene are DFQATT and SNEGSKA (reference sequence). The chain's CDR3 is CSASLRSGSYNEQFF. DNA for the CDR3: TGCAGTGCTAGTCTTAGGTCAGGCTCCTACAATGAGCAGTTCTTC.

This clonotype was recorded at least ten times. This chain uses TRBV29-1 with TRBJ2-7; TRBD1 matches 8 bases. Germline V lookup: CDR1 SQVTM, CDR2 ANQGSEA. Germline trimming cut 7 bases from V and 2 bases from J; bases unmatched to any gene: 4. The CDR3 contains 12 residues. The CDR3 nucleotides are TGCAGCGCCGGACAGGGTACCTACGAGCAGTACTTC. Amino acid sequence: CSAGQGTYEQYF.

This chain connects TRBV7-8 to TRBJ2-1; a weak D match, TRBD2 (5 bases). CDR3 length: 17 amino acids. Germline V gene data show CDR1 as SGHVS and CDR2 as FQNEAQ. The V end was cut by 3 bases, the J end by 8 bases, with 23 bases between. The CDR3 nucleotides read TGTGCCAGCAGCTTGGTTCGGAAGACACTCCGGAGGTATGAGCAGTTCTTC. It yields the protein CASSLVRKTLRRYEQFF.

This clonotype was picked up many times. The chain recombines TRBV5-1 with TRBJ2-2; 10 bases fit TRBD2. Germline CDR1 and CDR2: SGHRS and YFSETQ. V shed 3 bases, J shed 3 bases, and the junction held 2 bases outside the gene matches. The CDR3 length is 15 residues. The DNA for the CDR3 is TGCGCCAGCAGCTGGAGCGGGGGGGACACCGGGGAGCTGTTTTTT. It yields the protein CASSWSGGDTGELFF.

At least ten counts were recorded for this clonotype. The gene calls are TRBV12-3 or TRBV12-4 and TRBJ1-2, with TRBD1 identical over 9 bases. The V segment lost 1 base and the J segment 8 bases; nucleotides outside the gene matches: 5. This CDR3 comprises 14 residues. The CDR3 bases are TGTGCCAGCAGTTTAGGCGGGACAGGGAACGGCTACACCTTC. This translates into CASSLGGTGNGYTF.